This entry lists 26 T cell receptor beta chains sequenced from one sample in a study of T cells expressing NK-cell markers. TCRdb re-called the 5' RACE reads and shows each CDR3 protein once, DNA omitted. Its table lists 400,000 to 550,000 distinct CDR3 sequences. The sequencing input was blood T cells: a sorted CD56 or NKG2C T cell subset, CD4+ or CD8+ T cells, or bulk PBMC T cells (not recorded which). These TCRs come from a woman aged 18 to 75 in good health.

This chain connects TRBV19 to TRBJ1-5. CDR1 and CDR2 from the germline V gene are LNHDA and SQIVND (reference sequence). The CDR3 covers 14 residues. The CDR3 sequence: CASSIGGGAQPQHF.

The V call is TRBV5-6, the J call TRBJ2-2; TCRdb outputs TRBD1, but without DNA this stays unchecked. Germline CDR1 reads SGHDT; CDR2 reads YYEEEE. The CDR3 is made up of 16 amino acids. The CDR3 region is CASSLPSGGYTGELFF.

Here the CDR3 reads CASGQGNEQFF. V gene TRBV19 combines with J gene TRBJ2-1; the TCRdb D gene call, TRBD1, has no DNA to confirm it. This CDR3 has 11 residues. Germline V gives CDR1 LNHDA, CDR2 SQIVND (reference sequence).

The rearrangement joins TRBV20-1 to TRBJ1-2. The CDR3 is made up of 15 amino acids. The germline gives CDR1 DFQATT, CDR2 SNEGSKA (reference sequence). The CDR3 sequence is CSASDSGQANYGYTF.

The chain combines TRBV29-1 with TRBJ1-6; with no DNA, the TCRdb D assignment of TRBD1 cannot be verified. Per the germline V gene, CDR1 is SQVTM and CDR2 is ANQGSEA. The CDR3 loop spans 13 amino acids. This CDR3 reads CSVRQGAGSPLHF.

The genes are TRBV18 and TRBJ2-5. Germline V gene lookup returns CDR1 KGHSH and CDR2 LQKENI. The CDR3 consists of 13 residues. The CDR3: CASSPRRQETQYF.

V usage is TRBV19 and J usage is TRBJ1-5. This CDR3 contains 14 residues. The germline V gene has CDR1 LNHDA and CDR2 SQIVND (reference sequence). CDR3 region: CASSIYGSNQPQHF. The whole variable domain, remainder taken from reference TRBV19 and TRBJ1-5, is DGGITQSPKYLFRKEGQNVTLSCEQNLNHDAMYWYRQDPGQGLRLIYYSQIVNDFQKGDIAEGYSVSREKKESFPLTVTSAQKNPTAFYLCASSIYGSNQPQHFGDGTRLSIL.

The CDR3 loop is CASSYNRDRGPDTQYF. This chain joins TRBV6-5 and TRBJ2-3; TCRdb calls TRBD1, which cannot be checked without DNA. The CDR3 extends over 16 amino acids. From germline, CDR1 is MNHEY and CDR2 SVGAGI.

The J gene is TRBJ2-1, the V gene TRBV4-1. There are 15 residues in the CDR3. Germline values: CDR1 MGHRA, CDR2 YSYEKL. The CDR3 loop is CASSRGSRTANEQFF.

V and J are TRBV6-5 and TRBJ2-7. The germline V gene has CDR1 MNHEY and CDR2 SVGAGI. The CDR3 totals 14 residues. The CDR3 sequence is CASSYSMVTYEQYF.

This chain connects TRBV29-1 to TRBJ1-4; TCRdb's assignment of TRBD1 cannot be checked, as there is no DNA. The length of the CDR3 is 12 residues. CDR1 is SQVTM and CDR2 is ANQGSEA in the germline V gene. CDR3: CSVESGVGKLFF.

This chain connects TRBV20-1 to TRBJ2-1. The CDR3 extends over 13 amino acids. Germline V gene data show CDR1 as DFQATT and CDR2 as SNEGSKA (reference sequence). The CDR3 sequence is CSARGTRYNEQFF.

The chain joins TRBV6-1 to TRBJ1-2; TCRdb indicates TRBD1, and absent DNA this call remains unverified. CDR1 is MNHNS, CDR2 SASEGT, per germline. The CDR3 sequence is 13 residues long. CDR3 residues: CASSTGEGYGYTF.

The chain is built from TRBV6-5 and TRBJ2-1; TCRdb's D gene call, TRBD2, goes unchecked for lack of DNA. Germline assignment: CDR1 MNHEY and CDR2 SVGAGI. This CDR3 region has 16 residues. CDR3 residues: CASSFDRLAETNEQFF.

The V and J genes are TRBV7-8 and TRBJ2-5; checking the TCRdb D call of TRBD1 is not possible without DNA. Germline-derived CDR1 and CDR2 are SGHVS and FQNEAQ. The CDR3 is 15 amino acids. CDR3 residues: CASSNPRDAQETQYF.

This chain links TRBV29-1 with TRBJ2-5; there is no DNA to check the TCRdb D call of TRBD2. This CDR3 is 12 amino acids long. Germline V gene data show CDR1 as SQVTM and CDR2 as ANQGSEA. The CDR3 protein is CSVGTSGETQYF.

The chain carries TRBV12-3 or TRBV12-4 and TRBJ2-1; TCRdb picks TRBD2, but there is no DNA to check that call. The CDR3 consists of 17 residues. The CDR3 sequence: CASSPTGASGSDNEQFF.

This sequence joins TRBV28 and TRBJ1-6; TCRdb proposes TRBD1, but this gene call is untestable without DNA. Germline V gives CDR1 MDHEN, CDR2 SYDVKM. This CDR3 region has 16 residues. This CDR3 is CASTADRDHYNSPLHF. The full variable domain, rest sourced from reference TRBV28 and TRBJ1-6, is DVKVTQSSRYLVKRTGEKVFLECVQDMDHENMFWYRQDPGLGLRLIYFSYDVKMKEKGDIPEGYSVSREKKERFSLILESASTNQTSMYLCASTADRDHYNSPLHFGNGTRLTVT.

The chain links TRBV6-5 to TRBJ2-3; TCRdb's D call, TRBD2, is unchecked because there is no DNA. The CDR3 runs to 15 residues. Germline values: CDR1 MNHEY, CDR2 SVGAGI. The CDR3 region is CASSYQRGSSDTQYF.

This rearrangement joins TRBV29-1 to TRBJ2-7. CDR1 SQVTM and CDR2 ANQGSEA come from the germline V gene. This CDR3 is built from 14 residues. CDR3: CSVEDSGISSEQYF.

Here the CDR3 reads CASSSRGQGNTEAFF. The V gene is TRBV7-9, the J gene TRBJ1-1; TCRdb's D call, TRBD1, is unchecked because there is no DNA. Germline V gene lookup returns CDR1 SEHNR and CDR2 FQNEAQ (reference sequence). The CDR3 spans 15 residues.

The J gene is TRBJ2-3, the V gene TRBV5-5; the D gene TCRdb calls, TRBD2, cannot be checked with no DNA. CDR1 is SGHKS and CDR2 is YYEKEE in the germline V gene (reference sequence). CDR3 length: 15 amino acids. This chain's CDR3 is CASSLERGGEDTQYF.

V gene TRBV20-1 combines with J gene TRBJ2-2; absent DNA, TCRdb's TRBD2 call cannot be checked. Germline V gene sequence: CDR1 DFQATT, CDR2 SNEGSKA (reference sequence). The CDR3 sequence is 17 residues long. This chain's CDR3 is CSARDRGGALRIGELFF.

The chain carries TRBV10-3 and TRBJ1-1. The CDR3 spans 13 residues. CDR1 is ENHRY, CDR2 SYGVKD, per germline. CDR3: CAISQAVNTEAFF.

CDR3 sequence: CASSLQGAMTDTQYF. J is TRBJ2-3 and V is TRBV12-3 or TRBV12-4; TCRdb picks TRBD1, but there is no DNA to check that call. This CDR3 has 15 residues.

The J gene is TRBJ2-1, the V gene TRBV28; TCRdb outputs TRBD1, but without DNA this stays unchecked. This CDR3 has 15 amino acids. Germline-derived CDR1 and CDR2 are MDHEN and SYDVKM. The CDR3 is CASSLGGDRYNEQFF.